The rows below give T cell receptor beta chains drawn from one sample of a study of CD8 T cells in ankylosing spondylitis. In TCRdb, the 5' RACE reads were re-called with MiXCR into one record per CDR3 protein. This sample has hundreds of thousands of distinct CDR3 sequences, with roughly 13% found just once. Material: blood, either unsorted or a sorted T cell fraction (not recorded which). The receptors were sampled from a male donor with ankylosing spondylitis. Each CDR3 is given with its conserved first and last residue.

v_gene,j_gene,CDR3aa
TRBV15,TRBJ2-5,CATRLPAAETQYF
TRBV20-1,TRBJ2-1,CSARDLLAANEQFF
TRBV27,TRBJ2-1,CASRPLPGTSGRADEQFF
TRBV5-1,TRBJ2-3,CASSYVPGQGADTQYF
TRBV6-2/TRBV6-3,TRBJ2-6,CASSYSSSGANVLTF
TRBV5-1,TRBJ2-5,CASSRGTGETQYF
TRBV7-9,TRBJ2-1,CASSAGQIRPLNEQFF
TRBV5-1,TRBJ2-1,CASSLLVGAGDRGEQFF
TRBV20-1,TRBJ2-5,CSGQGGETQYF
TRBV7-6,TRBJ2-5,CASSLSGKTQYF
TRBV7-9,TRBJ2-1,CASAGGAGVFSRNEQFF
TRBV29-1,TRBJ2-5,CSVTGTGETQYF
TRBV4-2,TRBJ2-3,CASSQGTGTTDTQYF
TRBV7-6,TRBJ2-5,CASSLSSGIPIRETQYF
TRBV11-2,TRBJ2-5,CASRQAGVGGYLETQYF
TRBV12-3/TRBV12-4,TRBJ1-5,CASSLAGTGGTQPQHF
TRBV5-1,TRBJ2-1,CASSYGGRLAGIYEQFF
TRBV7-8,TRBJ2-2,CASSKRLGGTGELFF
TRBV5-1,TRBJ1-3,CASSLTGSSGNTIYF
TRBV11-2,TRBJ2-5,CASSIGRALLETQYF
TRBV18,TRBJ1-4,CASSERQAAEKLFF
TRBV7-9,TRBJ1-4,CASSLAGTANEKLFF
TRBV27,TRBJ1-3,CASSLSGGNTIYF
TRBV5-1,TRBJ2-2,CASSPRGPLSGELFF
TRBV12-3/TRBV12-4,TRBJ2-7,CASSLPRAYEQYF
TRBV6-2/TRBV6-3,TRBJ2-7,CASSYSIGEISYEQYF
TRBV9,TRBJ2-7,CASSVDRGGRHYEQYF
TRBV2,TRBJ2-3,CASLATRSSDTQYF
TRBV27,TRBJ1-2,CASSGANNYGYTF
TRBV7-6,TRBJ2-3,CASSFPSGGSTDTQYF
TRBV7-9,TRBJ2-1,CASSHGTSGRALNEQFF
TRBV20-1,TRBJ1-6,CSAHSGPLSNNVPLHF
TRBV4-2,TRBJ2-2,CASSQTSDAWTGELFF
TRBV11-2,TRBJ2-7,CASSPRGHSYEQYF
TRBV6-6,TRBJ1-4,CASSYRREEKLFF
TRBV5-4,TRBJ2-6,CASSLWANVLTF
TRBV6-1,TRBJ1-5,CASREQGVGNQPQHF
TRBV12-3/TRBV12-4,TRBJ2-1,CASSFYEQFF
TRBV28,TRBJ1-4,CASSRTGVYEKLFF
TRBV30,TRBJ1-4,CAWSGDRATNEKLFF
TRBV5-8,TRBJ2-1,CASSLQSGAYNEQFF
TRBV20-1,TRBJ2-7,CSGGQGASYEQYF
TRBV7-2,TRBJ2-5,CASSLGLAIETQYF
TRBV12-5,TRBJ2-1,CASGDLRLGLARGYEQFF
TRBV5-1,TRBJ2-1,CASSPGLAGARSYNEQFF
TRBV20-1,TRBJ2-1,CSVKYSFWSNEQFF
TRBV4-2,TRBJ2-5,CASSRNAPVGYQETQYF
TRBV4-2,TRBJ1-5,CASSQDSIGQPQHF
TRBV6-2/TRBV6-3,TRBJ2-1,CASSLEGATSQFF
TRBV7-2,TRBJ2-2,CASLLGGPGELFF
TRBV7-8,TRBJ2-3,CASSLEGGSIGTDTQYF
TRBV24-1,TRBJ2-2,CATSTSGSIGELFF
TRBV11-1,TRBJ1-5,CASSLAYAAGTGGNQPQHF
TRBV20-1,TRBJ2-1,CSASRAGNEQFF
TRBV5-6,TRBJ2-3,CASSLANQRGTDTQYF
TRBV5-1,TRBJ2-2,CASSLAGDNTGELFF
TRBV10-1,TRBJ1-6,CASSYEDNSPLHF
TRBV5-6,TRBJ2-7,CASSSLTGGEQYF
TRBV20-1,TRBJ2-7,CSASLRRGYEQYF